A selection of T cell receptor beta chains follows, all from one sample in a study of STAT5B mutations in CD4+ large granular lymphocyte leukemia. Clones were read by immunoSEQ multiplex PCR, and TCRdb kept only the in-frame ones, dropping some. The sample shows about 30,000 clones, around three quarters of them seen only once. The specimen sequenced was CD4+ T cells from blood buffy coats. The source is a human donor in good health. Each CDR3 is given with its conserved first and last residue. The D gene is left open where the match is weak. Size is stated for part of the rows, as once, few or many counts, or as a class when the clone is expanded.

d_call,v_call,clone_size,j_call,cdr3_nt,cdr3_aa
-,TRBV21-1,-,TRBJ2-7,TGTGCCAGCAGCCTTCATGACAGGCGTTCCTACGAGCAGTACTTC,CASSLHDRRSYEQYF
-,TRBV9,-,TRBJ2-7,TGTGCCAGCAGCGTAGTAAGTGGGGGCGAGCAGTACTTC,CASSVVSGGEQYF
TRBD1,TRBV7-2,few,TRBJ1-6,TGTGCCAGCAGCTTAGAGGACAGGGGGAGTTCACCCCTCCACTTT,CASSLEDRGSSPLHF
-,TRBV4-3,-,TRBJ2-1,TGCGCCAGCAGCCAGATAGGGGGACAGCAGTTCTTC,CASSQIGGQQFF
-,TRBV18,-,TRBJ1-4,TGTGCCAGCTCATCCAATCCCAGGGGAACTAATGAAAAACTGTTTTTT,CASSSNPRGTNEKLFF
TRBD2,TRBV18,once,TRBJ2-1,TGTGCCAGCTCCCTAGGACTAGCGGGGGAGAATGAGCAGTTCTTC,CASSLGLAGENEQFF
TRBD1,TRBV19,-,TRBJ2-1,TGTGCCAGTAGTCCAAGAGGGACAGGGGGCAATGAGCAGTTCTTC,CASSPRGTGGNEQFF
-,TRBV11-3,-,TRBJ2-7,TGTGCCAGCAGCTTATCCGTAGCGGACTCCTACGAGCAGTACTTC,CASSLSVADSYEQYF
-,TRBV19,-,TRBJ2-4,TGTGCCAGTAGTTTCGGGTCCAAAAACATTCAGTACTTC,CASSFGSKNIQYF
-,TRBV7-2,-,TRBJ1-4,TGTGCCAGCAGCACGTCAGCTGGAGAAAAACTGTTTTTT,CASSTSAGEKLFF
-,TRBV5-1,-,TRBJ2-1,TGCGCCAGCAGCTTGGGTGGCAATGAGCAGTTCTTC,CASSLGGNEQFF
TRBD2,TRBV19,-,TRBJ2-7,TGTGCCAGTAGTCCCCTCGGGGGGGCTCACTACGAGCAGTACTTC,CASSPLGGAHYEQYF
-,TRBV5-8,-,TRBJ1-1,TGTGCCAGCAGCTTACAGGGTTACGCGGAAGCTTTCTTT,CASSLQGYAEAFF
-,TRBV28,-,TRBJ1-5,TGTGCCAGCATTCCAGGGGCGGGATTCGGTCAGCCCCAGCATTTT,CASIPGAGFGQPQHF
-,TRBV7-2,-,TRBJ1-4,TGTGCCAGCAGCCCCCAAGGGCTGCCTAATGAAAAACTGTTTTTT,CASSPQGLPNEKLFF
-,TRBV7-2,-,TRBJ2-1,TGTGCCAGCAGCTCACTTAGCGGCAATGAGCAGTTCTTC,CASSSLSGNEQFF
TRBD2,TRBV30,-,TRBJ2-1,TGTGCCTGGAGGGGTAGCGGGGGAGTCGATGAGCAGTTCTTC,CAWRGSGGVDEQFF
-,TRBV7-3,-,TRBJ1-2,TGTGCCAGCAGCTCCAAGGTCGCCAACTATGGCTACACCTTC,CASSSKVANYGYTF
-,TRBV28,-,TRBJ2-6,TGTGCCACCTTTACACTCGGGGCCAACGTCCTGACTTTC,CATFTLGANVLTF
TRBD1,TRBV7-8,once,TRBJ2-7,TGTGCCAGCAGCTTAGAAATACAGGGGAACCACGAGCAGTACTTC,CASSLEIQGNHEQYF
-,TRBV2,-,TRBJ2-3,TGTGCCACCCTCCCGGGGAGAACCGATACGCAGTATTTT,CATLPGRTDTQYF
-,TRBV5-1,-,TRBJ1-2,TGCGCCAGCAGCCCCAGGGTTGGGGGCTACACCTTC,CASSPRVGGYTF
-,TRBV6-5,-,TRBJ2-5,TGTGCCAGCAGACCGGCGACGTCTCCAAAGGCGACCCAGTACTTC,CASRPATSPKATQYF
-,TRBV7-7,-,TRBJ2-2,TGTGCTAGCAGCTCGGGCCCGTCCACCGGGGAGCTGTTTTTT,CASSSGPSTGELFF
TRBD2,TRBV9,once,TRBJ2-2,TGTGCCAGCAGTGGGTCGGGGGGCACCGGGGAGCTGTTTTTT,CASSGSGGTGELFF
-,TRBV6-1,-,TRBJ1-1,TGTGCCAGCAGGAAGGGCCATACGGAGACTGAAGCTTTCTTT,CASRKGHTETEAFF
-,TRBV5-6,once,TRBJ2-5,TGTGCCAGCAGCTTGGGCCAAGAGACCCAGTACTTC,CASSLGQETQYF
-,TRBV29-1,-,TRBJ2-5,TGCAGCGTTGGGGGGGTGATAGAGACCCAGTACTTC,CSVGGVIETQYF
-,TRBV6-5,-,TRBJ2-5,TGTGCCAGCAGGGGGGGCGGGGAGACCCAGTACTTC,CASRGGGETQYF
-,TRBV18,-,TRBJ2-7,TGTGCCAGCTCACCTCGACCAGGGACGGAGTACGAGCAGTACTTC,CASSPRPGTEYEQYF
-,TRBV10-3,-,TRBJ2-1,TGTGCCATCAGTGGACAGACTTACAATGAGCAGTTCTTC,CAISGQTYNEQFF
-,TRBV7-2,-,TRBJ1-1,TGTGCCAGCAGCTTAGTTGTCGGGGGGAACACTGAAGCTTTCTTT,CASSLVVGGNTEAFF
-,TRBV5-4,once,TRBJ1-6,TGTGCCAGCAGCTTGTGGCGGGGCACCTCTAATTCACCCCTCCACTTT,CASSLWRGTSNSPLHF
TRBD1,TRBV5-6,-,TRBJ1-2,TGTGCCAGCAGCTTGGACAGGGGGAACTATGGCTACACCTTC,CASSLDRGNYGYTF
TRBD1,TRBV2,once,TRBJ2-7,TGTGCCAGCAGTGCTGAGACAGGGCTGTACGAGCAGTACTTC,CASSAETGLYEQYF
-,TRBV29-1,-,TRBJ2-1,TGCAGCGTTGGAGGCCTAAGGAGCGATGAGCAGTTCTTC,CSVGGLRSDEQFF
-,TRBV5-5,-,TRBJ2-5,TGTGCCAGCAGCTTGGTGTACAGGGTTCTGGATCGGGGAGAGACCCAGTACTTC,CASSLVYRVLDRGETQYF
-,TRBV5-1,-,TRBJ2-5,TGCGCCAGCAGCTTGGTGACTCTCGGGACCCAGTACTTC,CASSLVTLGTQYF
TRBD1,TRBV7-2,-,TRBJ2-1,TGTGCCAGCAGCTTAATAGACAGGGTGTTGAGGAATGAGCAGTTCTTC,CASSLIDRVLRNEQFF
-,TRBV6-5,-,TRBJ1-2,TGTGCCAGCAGTCCACGGACAGACAATGGCTACACCTTC,CASSPRTDNGYTF
TRBD2,TRBV5-4,-,TRBJ2-2,TGTGCCAGCAGCTTGAATAGGCTAGCGGGTAGCGGGTCTACCGGGGAGCTGTTTTTT,CASSLNRLAGSGSTGELFF